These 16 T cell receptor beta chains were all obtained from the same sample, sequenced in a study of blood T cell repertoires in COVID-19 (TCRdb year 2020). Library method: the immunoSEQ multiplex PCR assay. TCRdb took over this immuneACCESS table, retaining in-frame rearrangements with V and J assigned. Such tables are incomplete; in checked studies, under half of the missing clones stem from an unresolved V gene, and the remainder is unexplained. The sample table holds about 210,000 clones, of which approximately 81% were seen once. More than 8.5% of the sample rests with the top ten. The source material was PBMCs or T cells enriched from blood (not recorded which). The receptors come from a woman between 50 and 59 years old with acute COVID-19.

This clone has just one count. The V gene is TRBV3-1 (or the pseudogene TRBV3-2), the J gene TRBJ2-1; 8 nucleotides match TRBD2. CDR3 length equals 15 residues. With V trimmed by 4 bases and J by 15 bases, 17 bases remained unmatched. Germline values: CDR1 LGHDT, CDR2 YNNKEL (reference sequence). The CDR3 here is CASSPVTGTGGSRFF. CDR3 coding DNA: TGTGCCAGCAGCCCCGTGACTGGAACGGGGGGGAGTCGGTTCTTC.

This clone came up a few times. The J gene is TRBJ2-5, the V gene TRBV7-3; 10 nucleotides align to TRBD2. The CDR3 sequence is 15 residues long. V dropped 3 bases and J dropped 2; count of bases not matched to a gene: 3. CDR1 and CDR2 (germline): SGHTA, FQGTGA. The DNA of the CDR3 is TGTGCCAGCAGCTTGACTAGCGGGCGACAAGAGACCCAGTACTTC. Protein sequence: CASSLTSGRQETQYF.

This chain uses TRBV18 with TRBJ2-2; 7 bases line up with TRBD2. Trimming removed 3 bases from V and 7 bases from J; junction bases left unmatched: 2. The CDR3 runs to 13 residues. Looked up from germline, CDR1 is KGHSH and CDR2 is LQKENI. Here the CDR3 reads CASSPAGVGELFF. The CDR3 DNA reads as TGTGCCAGCTCACCTGCGGGAGTCGGGGAGCTGTTTTTT.

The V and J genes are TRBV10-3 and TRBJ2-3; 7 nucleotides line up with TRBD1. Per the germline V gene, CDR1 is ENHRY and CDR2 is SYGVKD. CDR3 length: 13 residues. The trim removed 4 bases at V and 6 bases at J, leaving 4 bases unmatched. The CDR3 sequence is CAISAQGRDTQYF. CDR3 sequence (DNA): TGTGCCATCAGTGCACAGGGGCGCGATACGCAGTATTTT.

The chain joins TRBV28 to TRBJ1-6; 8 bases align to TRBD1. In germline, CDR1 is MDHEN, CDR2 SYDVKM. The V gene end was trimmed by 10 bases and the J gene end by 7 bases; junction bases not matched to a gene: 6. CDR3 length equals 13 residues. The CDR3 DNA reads TGTGCCACCCTGGGACAGGCCAATTCACCCCTCCACTTT. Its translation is CATLGQANSPLHF.

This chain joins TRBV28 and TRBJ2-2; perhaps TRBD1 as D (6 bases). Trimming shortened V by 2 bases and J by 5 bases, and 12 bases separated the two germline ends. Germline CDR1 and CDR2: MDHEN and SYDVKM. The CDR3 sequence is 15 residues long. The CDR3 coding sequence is TGTGCCAGCAGTTTAGAGGACAGAAGGACCGGGGAGCTGTTTTTT. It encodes CASSLEDRRTGELFF.

The CDR3 bases are TGTGCCAGCAGCTTTGCCGGGACAGGGCCCGGCGAGCAGTACTTC. Amino acids: CASSFAGTGPGEQYF. The genes are TRBV11-2 and TRBJ2-7; 9 positions match TRBD1. Per germline, CDR1 SGHAT and CDR2 FQNNGV. CDR3 size: 15 residues. The V and J ends lost 3 bases and 6 bases, in that order; junction bases with no gene match: 9.

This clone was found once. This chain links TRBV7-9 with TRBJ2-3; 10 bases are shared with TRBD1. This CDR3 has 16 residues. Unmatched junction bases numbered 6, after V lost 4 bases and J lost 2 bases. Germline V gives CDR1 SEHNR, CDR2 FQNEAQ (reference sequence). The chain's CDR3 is CASSSRDRGYTDTQYF. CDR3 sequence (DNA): TGTGCCAGCAGCTCCCGGGACAGGGGATACACAGATACGCAGTATTTT.

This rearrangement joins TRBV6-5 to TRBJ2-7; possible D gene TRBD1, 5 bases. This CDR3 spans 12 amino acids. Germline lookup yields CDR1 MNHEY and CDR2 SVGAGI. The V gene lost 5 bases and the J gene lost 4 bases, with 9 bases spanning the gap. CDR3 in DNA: TGTGCCAGCAGTAACCAGGGTTACGAGCAGTACTTC. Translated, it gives CASSNQGYEQYF.

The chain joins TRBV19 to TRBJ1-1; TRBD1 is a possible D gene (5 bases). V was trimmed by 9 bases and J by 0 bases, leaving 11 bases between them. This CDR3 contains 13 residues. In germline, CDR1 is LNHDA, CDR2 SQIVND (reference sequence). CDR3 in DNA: TGTGCCAGCGCGGGACGGGTGAACACTGAAGCTTTCTTT. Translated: CASAGRVNTEAFF.

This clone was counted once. The CDR3, as DNA: TGTGCCAGTACCACGACAGGGAAGGGTCAGCCCCAGCATTTT. Protein product: CASTTTGKGQPQHF. The genes are TRBV19 and TRBJ1-5; 7 bases line up with TRBD1. The CDR3 is made up of 14 amino acids. Germline V gene data show CDR1 as LNHDA and CDR2 as SQIVND (reference sequence). Germline trimming cut 7 bases from V and 6 bases from J; bases unmatched to any gene: 9.

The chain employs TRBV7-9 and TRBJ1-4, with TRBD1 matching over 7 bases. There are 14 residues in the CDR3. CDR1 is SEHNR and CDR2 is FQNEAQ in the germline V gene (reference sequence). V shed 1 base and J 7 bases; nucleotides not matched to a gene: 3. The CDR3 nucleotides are TGTGCCAGCAGCTTAGGACAGGGACCTGAAAAACTGTTTTTT. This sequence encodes CASSLGQGPEKLFF.

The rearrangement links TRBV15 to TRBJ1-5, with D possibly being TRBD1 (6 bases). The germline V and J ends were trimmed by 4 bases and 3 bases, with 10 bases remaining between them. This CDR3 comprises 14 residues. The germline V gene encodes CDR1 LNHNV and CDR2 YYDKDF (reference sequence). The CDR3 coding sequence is TGTGCCACCAGCACCGACAGGAACAATCAGCCCCAGCATTTT. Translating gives CATSTDRNNQPQHF.

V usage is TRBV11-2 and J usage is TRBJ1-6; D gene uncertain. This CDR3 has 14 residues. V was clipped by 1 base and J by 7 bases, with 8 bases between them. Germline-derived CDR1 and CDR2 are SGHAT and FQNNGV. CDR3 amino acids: CASSLVLGNSPLHF. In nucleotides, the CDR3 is TGTGCCAGCAGCTTAGTTCTCGGGAATTCACCCCTCCACTTT.

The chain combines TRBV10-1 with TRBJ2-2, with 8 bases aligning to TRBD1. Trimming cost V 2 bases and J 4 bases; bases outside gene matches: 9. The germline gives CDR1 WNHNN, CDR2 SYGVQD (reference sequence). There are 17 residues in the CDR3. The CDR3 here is CASSEGAGTGFTGELFF. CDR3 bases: TGCGCCAGCAGTGAGGGTGCCGGGACAGGCTTCACCGGGGAGCTGTTTTTT.

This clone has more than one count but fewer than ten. CDR3 sequence: CASSPRSTSFTGELFF. DNA for the CDR3: TGTGCCAGCTCACCACGATCGACAAGTTTCACCGGGGAGCTGTTTTTT. The chain carries TRBV18 and TRBJ2-2; D ambiguous. Trimming cost V 1 base and J 4 bases, with 13 bases left between them. This CDR3 has 16 amino acids. The germline gives CDR1 KGHSH, CDR2 LQKENI. The full variable domain, its missing parts supplied by reference TRBV18 and TRBJ2-2, is NAGVMQNPRHLVRRRGQEARLRCSPMKGHSHVYWYRQLPEEGLKFMVYLQKENIIDESGMPKERFSAEFPKEGPSILRIQQVVRGDSAAYFCASSPRSTSFTGELFFGEGSRLTVL.